A single sample gave rise to the 10 T cell receptor beta chains below, sequenced in a study of blood T cell repertoires in COVID-19. Produced via immunoSEQ multiplex PCR; TCRdb's table is partial and in-frame only. The table has 50,000 to 55,000 clones, roughly 84% seen once. Material: peripheral blood. These receptors originate from a man aged 45-65 years with active COVID-19.

V usage is TRBV7-9 and J usage is TRBJ2-1; 7 bases align to TRBD1. The length of the CDR3 is 13 residues. Germline V gene data show CDR1 as SEHNR and CDR2 as FQNEAQ (reference sequence). V was clipped by 5 bases and J by 6 bases; unmatched bases: 4. CDR3 sequence: CASSPTGSNEQFF. Here the CDR3 DNA reads TGTGCCAGCAGCCCGACAGGGAGCAATGAGCAGTTCTTC.

This chain links TRBV2 with TRBJ1-2; possible D gene TRBD1, 6 bases. V lost 6 bases, J lost 5 bases, and 13 bases lay in between. This CDR3 has 13 amino acids. The V gene's germline CDR1 is SNHLY and CDR2 FYNNEI. CDR3 residues: CASSAGTPYGYTF. CDR3 in DNA: TGTGCCAGCAGCGCCGGGACACCGTATGGCTACACCTTC. Filled out from reference TRBV2 and TRBJ1-2, the complete variable domain reads EPEVTQTPSHQVTQMGQEVILRCVPISNHLYFYWYRQILGQKVEFLVSFYNNEISEKSEIFDDQFSVERPDGSNFTLKIRSTKLEDSAMYFCASSAGTPYGYTFGSGTRLTVV.

This sequence joins TRBV5-4 and TRBJ1-6; 8 bases are a match to TRBD1. CDR1 is SGHNT, CDR2 YYREEE, per germline (reference sequence). The J segment lost 10 bases and the V segment lost 3 bases, leaving 9 bases of the junction unmatched. The CDR3 is 15 amino acids. In nucleotides, the CDR3 is TGTGCCAGCAGCTACGGACAGGGCGTTTCCTCACCCCTCCACTTT. Amino acids: CASSYGQGVSSPLHF.

The chain joins TRBV5-6 to TRBJ1-3, with a weak D call TRBD1 (6 bases). Between the trimmed V and J ends, which lost 5 bases and 3 bases, there was a span of 15 bases. Germline assignment: CDR1 SGHDT and CDR2 YYEEEE. CDR3 length equals 15 residues. The CDR3 nucleotides read TGTGCCAGCAGGTCTCGGGGGGCGGTTGGAAACACCATATATTTT. This codes for CASRSRGAVGNTIYF.

J is TRBJ1-2 and V is TRBV2; D may be TRBD1 (5 bases). Germline CDR1 is SNHLY and CDR2 is FYNNEI. V shed 4 bases and J shed 13 bases, with 10 bases lying between them. CDR3 length: 10 residues. The CDR3: CASSGGASTF. The CDR3 DNA reads TGTGCCAGCAGTGGGGGCGCTTCCACCTTC.

This clone was seen just once. The rearrangement uses TRBV19 and TRBJ1-1, with a tentative D call TRBD1 (5 bases). Trimming took 7 bases from V and 7 from J, leaving 16 bases between them. The length of the CDR3 is 13 residues. Per the germline V gene, CDR1 is LNHDA and CDR2 is SQIVND (reference sequence). The CDR3 loop reads CASKNRPTGEAFF. Written as DNA, the CDR3 is TGTGCCAGTAAAAACAGGCCCACCGGTGAAGCTTTCTTT.

The J gene is TRBJ2-6, the V gene TRBV18, with D tentatively TRBD1 (5 bases). This CDR3 is built from 17 residues. The germline V and J ends were trimmed by 6 bases and 1 base, with 16 bases remaining between them. The V gene's germline CDR1 is KGHSH and CDR2 LQKENI. The DNA of the CDR3 is TGTGCCAGCTCCCCTAAGGGGCGAAGTTCTGGGGCCAACGTCCTGACTTTC. Protein: CASSPKGRSSGANVLTF. Together with reference TRBV18 and TRBJ2-6, the CDR3 gives the full variable domain: NAGVMQNPRHLVRRRGQEARLRCSPMKGHSHVYWYRQLPEEGLKFMVYLQKENIIDESGMPKERFSAEFPKEGPSILRIQQVVRGDSAAYFCASSPKGRSSGANVLTFGAGSRLTVL.

This clone was counted a few times. CDR3 amino acids: CSVEGLGGYGYTF. Written as DNA, the CDR3 is TGCAGCGTTGAAGGGCTCGGGGGCTATGGCTACACCTTC. V gene TRBV29-1 combines with J gene TRBJ1-2; D is possibly TRBD1 (5 bases). The V gene's germline CDR1 is SQVTM and CDR2 ANQGSEA. Trimming left V 1 base short and J 4 bases short, with 10 bases between. The CDR3 spans 13 residues.

This chain joins TRBV1 and TRBJ2-5; the table assigns TRBD1, which was not confirmed against the DNA. TRBV1 constitutes a pseudogene. This CDR3 has 23 amino acids. CDR3 DNA: TGCACCAGCAGCCAGCCGAGTCCGGGACAGGGACCTAGGACCCCTGGGGGGCAAGAGACCCAGTACTTC. Protein product: CTSSQPSPGQGPRTPGGQETQYF.

This sequence joins TRBV6-5 and TRBJ2-7; D uncertain. V lost 5 bases and J 0 bases, leaving 14 bases between the germline ends. Germline CDR1 reads MNHEY; CDR2 reads SVGAGI. CDR3 length: 15 residues. The DNA of the CDR3 is TGTGCCAGCAGTCAGATGGCAGGATCCTCCTACGAGCAGTACTTC. This gives the protein CASSQMAGSSYEQYF.